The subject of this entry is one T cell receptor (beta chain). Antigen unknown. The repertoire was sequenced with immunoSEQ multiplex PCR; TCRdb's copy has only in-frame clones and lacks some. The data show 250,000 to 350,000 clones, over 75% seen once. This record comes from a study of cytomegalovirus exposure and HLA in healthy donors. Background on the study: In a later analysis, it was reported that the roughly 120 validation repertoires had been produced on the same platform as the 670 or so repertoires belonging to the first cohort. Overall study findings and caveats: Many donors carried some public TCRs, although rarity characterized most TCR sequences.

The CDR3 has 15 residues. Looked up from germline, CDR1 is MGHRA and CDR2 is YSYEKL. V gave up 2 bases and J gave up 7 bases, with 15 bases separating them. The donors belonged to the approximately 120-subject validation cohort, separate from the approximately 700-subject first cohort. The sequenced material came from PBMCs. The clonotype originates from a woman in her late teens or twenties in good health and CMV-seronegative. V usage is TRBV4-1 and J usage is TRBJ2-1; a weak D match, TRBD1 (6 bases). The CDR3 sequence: CASSQTGLGVNEQFF. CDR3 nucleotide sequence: TGCGCCAGCAGCCAAACAGGGCTTGGTGTGAATGAGCAGTTCTTC.